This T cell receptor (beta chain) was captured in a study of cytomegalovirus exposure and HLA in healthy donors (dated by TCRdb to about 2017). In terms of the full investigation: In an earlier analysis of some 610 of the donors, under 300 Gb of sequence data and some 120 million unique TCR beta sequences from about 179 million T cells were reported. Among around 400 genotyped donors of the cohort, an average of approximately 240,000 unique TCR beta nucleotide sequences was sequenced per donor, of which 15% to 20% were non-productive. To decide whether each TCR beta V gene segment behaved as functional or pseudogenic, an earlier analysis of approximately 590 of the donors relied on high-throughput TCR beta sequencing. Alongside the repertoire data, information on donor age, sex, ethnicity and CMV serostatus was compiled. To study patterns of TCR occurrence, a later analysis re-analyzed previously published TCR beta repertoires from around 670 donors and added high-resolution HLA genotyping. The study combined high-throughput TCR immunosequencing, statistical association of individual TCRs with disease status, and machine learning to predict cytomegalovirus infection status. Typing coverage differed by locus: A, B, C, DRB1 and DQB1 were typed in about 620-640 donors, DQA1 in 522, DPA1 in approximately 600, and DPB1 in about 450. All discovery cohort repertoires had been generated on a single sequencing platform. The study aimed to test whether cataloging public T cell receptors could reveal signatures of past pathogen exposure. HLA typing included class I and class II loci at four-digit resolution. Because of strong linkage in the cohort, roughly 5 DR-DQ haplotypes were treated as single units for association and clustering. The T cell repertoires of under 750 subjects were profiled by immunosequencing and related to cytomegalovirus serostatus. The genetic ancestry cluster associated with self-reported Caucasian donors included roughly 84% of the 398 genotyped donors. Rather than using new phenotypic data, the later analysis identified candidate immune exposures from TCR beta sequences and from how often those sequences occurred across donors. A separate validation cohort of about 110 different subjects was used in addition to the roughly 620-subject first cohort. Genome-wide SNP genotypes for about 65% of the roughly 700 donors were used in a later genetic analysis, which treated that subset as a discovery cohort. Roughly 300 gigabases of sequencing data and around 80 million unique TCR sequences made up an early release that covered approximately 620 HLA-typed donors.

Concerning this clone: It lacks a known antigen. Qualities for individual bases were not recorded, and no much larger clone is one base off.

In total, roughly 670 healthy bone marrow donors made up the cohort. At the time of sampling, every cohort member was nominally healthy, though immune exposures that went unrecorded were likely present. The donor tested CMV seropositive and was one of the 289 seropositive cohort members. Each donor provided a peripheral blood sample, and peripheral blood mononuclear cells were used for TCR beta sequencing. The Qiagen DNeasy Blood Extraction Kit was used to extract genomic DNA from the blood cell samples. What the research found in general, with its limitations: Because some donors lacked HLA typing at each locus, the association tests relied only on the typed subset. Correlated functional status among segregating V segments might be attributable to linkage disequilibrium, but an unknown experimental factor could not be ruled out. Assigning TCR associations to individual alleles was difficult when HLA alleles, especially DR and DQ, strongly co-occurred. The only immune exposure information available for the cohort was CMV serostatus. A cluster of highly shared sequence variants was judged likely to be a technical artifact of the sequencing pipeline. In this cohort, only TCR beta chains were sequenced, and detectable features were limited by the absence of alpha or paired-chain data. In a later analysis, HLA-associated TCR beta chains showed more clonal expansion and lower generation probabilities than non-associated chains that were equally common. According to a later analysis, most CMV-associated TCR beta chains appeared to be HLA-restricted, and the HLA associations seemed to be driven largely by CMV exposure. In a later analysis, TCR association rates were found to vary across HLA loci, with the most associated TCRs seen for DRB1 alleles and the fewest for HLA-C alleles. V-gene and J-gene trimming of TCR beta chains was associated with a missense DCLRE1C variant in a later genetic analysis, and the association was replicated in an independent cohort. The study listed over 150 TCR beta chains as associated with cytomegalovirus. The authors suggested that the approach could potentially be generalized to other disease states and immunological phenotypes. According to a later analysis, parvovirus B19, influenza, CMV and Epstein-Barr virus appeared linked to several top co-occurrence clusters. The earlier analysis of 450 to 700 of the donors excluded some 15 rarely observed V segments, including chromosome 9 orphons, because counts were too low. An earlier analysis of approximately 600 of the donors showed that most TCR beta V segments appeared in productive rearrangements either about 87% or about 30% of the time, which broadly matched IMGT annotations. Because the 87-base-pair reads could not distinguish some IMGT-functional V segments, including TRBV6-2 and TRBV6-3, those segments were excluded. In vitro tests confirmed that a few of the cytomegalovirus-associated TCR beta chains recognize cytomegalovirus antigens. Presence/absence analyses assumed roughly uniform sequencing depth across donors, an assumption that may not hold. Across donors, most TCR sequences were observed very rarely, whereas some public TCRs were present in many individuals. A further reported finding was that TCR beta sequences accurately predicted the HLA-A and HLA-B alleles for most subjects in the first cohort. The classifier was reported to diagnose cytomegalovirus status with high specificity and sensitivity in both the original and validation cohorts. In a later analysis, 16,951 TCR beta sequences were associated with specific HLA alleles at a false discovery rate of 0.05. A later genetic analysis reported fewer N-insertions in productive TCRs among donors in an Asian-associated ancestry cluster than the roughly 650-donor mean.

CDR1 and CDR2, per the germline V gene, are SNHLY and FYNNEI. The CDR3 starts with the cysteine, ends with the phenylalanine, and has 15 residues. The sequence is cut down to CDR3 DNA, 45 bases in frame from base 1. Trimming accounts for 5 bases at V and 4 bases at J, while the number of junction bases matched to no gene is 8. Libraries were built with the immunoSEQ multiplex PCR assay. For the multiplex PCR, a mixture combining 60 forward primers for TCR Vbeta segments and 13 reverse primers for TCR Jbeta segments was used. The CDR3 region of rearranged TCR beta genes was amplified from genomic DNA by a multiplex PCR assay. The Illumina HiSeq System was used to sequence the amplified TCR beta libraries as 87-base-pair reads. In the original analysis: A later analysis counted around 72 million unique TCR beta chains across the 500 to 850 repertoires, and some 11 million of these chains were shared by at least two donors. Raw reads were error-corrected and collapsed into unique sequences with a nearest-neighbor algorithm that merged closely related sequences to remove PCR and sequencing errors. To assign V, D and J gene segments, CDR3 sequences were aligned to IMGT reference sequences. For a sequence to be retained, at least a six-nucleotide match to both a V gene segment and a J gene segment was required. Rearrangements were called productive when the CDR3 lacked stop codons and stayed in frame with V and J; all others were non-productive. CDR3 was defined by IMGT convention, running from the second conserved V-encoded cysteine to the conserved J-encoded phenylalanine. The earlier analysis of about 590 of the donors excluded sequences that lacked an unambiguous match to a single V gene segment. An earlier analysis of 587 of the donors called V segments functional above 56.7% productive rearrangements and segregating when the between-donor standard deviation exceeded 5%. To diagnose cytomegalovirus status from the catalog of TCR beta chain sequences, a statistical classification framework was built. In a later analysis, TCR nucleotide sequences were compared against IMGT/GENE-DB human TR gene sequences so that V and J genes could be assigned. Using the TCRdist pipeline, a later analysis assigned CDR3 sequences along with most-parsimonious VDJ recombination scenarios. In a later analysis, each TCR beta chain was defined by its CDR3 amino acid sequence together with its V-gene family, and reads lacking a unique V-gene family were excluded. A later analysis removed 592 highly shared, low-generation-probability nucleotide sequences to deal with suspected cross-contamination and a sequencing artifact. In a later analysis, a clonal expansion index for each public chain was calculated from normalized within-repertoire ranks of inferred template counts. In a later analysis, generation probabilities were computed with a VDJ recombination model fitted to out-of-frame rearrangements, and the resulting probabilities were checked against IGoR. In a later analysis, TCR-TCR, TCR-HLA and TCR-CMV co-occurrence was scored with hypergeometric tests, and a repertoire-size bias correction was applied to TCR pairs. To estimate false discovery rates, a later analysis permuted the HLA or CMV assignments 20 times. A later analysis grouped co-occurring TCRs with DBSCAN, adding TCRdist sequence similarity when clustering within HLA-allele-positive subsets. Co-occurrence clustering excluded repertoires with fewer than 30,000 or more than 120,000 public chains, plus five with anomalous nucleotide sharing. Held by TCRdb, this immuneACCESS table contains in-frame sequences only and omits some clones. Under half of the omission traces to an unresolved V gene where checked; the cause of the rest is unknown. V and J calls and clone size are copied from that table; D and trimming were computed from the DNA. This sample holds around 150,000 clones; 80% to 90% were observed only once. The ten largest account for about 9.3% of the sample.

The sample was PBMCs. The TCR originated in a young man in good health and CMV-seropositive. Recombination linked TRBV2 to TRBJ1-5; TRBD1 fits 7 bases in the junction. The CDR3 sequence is CASSPTRQGNQPQHF. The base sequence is TGTGCCAGCAGTCCGACGCGACAGGGAAATCAGCCCCAGCATTTT.